Presented here are 19 T cell receptor beta chains from one specimen sequenced in a study of neurological immune-mediated disorders. MiXCR, run by TCRdb on the 5' RACE reads, gives a single entry per CDR3 protein. Of tens of thousands of distinct CDR3 sequences in the sample, roughly 15% were seen once. Time point specified: longitudinal time-point 1 (baseline). The sequenced material came from PBMCs. Receptor source: a female donor with HTLV-1-associated myelopathy (HAM/TSP).

This clonotype appeared many times. The chain carries TRBV4-1 and TRBJ2-2; tentatively, D is TRBD1 or TRBD2 (5 bases each). Germline V CDR1 and CDR2: MGHRA, YSYEKL. This CDR3 spans 16 amino acids. V lost 6 bases and J 4 bases, leaving 18 bases between the germline ends. The CDR3 loop is CASRAEGAGTTGELFF. The CDR3 nucleotides read TGCGCCAGCAGGGCCGAAGGGGCAGGGACCACCGGGGAGCTGTTTTTT.

This clonotype has a count of ten or more. This chain links TRBV5-6 with TRBJ2-7, with TRBD1 identical over 10 bases. The V and J ends lost 6 bases and 3 bases, in that order; junction bases with no gene match: 9. The CDR3 sequence is 15 residues long. CDR1 SGHDT and CDR2 YYEEEE come from the germline V gene. CDR3 region: CASTKRDRGFYEQYF. CDR3 in DNA: TGTGCCAGCACTAAGCGGGACAGGGGATTCTACGAGCAGTACTTC.

There are many counts of this clonotype. The J gene is TRBJ2-7, the V gene TRBV7-9, with D perhaps TRBD1 (6 bases). Trimming pared 8 bases from V and 0 bases from J, leaving 14 bases between. The V gene's germline CDR1 is SEHNR and CDR2 FQNEAQ (reference sequence). This CDR3 contains 14 residues. This CDR3 reads CASGPGHNSYEQYF. For the CDR3, the DNA is TGTGCCAGCGGACCGGGACACAACTCCTACGAGCAGTACTTC. Drawing the rest from reference TRBV7-9 and TRBJ2-7, the complete variable domain is DTGVSQNPRHKITKRGQNVTFRCDPISEHNRLYWYRQTLGQGPEFLTYFQNEAQLEKSRLLSDRFSAERPKGSFSTLEIQRTEQGDSAMYLCASGPGHNSYEQYFGPGTRLTVT.

In the case of this clonotype: Since a much larger clone is just one base distant, this may be a read error. The rearrangement joins TRBV7-2 to TRBJ2-3, with 10 bases matching TRBD2. The ends lost 5 bases at V and 7 bases at J; junction bases unmatched: 12. The CDR3 sequence is 16 residues long. Germline loops: CDR1 SGHTA, CDR2 FQGNSA. The CDR3 sequence: CTSSLIAGGQINTQYF. The CDR3 DNA sequence: TGTACCAGCAGCCTTATAGCGGGGGGACAAATAAATACGCAGTATTTT.

This clonotype was counted only a few times. The chain is built from TRBV7-8 and TRBJ2-3; TRBD1 aligns across 8 bases. The CDR3 loop spans 14 amino acids. CDR1 and CDR2 (germline): SGHVS, FQNEAQ. V shed 5 bases and J 4 bases; nucleotides not matched to a gene: 5. In nucleotides, the CDR3 is TGTGCCAGCAGCAAGGACAGGGTCGCAGATACGCAGTATTTT. It codes for CASSKDRVADTQYF.

This clonotype has a count of ten or more. The chain links TRBV7-8 to TRBJ1-6, with TRBD1 as a possible D gene (6 bases). Germline assignment: CDR1 SGHVS and CDR2 FQNEAQ. V was cut by 4 bases and J by 8 bases, with 18 bases left in between. The CDR3 runs to 16 residues. CDR3 DNA: TGTGCCAGCAGCTCAGACCGACAGGCCCTTCATTCACCCCTCCACTTT. Its translation is CASSSDRQALHSPLHF.

Ten or more counts support this clonotype. The rearrangement joins TRBV4-1 to TRBJ2-3; 7 nucleotides align to TRBD2. Germline CDR1 MGHRA, CDR2 YSYEKL. The length of the CDR3 is 15 residues. V was clipped by 0 bases and J by 1 base; unmatched bases: 1. The CDR3 bases are TGCGCCAGCAGCCAAGAGGGGGGGGGCACAGATACGCAGTATTTT. Its translation: CASSQEGGGTDTQYF.

This clonotype was seen a handful of times. This chain uses TRBV28 with TRBJ2-7; D is possibly TRBD2 (6 bases). Per the germline V gene, CDR1 is MDHEN and CDR2 is SYDVKM. Trimming pared 6 bases from V and 2 bases from J, leaving 8 bases between. The CDR3 runs to 12 residues. The chain's CDR3 is CASREGAYEQYF. CDR3 in DNA: TGTGCCAGCAGGGAGGGAGCCTACGAGCAGTACTTC.

This clonotype was counted ten times or more. The genes are TRBV5-6 and TRBJ2-4; D is ambiguous. Trimming stripped 0 bases from V and 1 base from J, with 8 bases between. The CDR3 is made up of 15 amino acids. Per germline, CDR1 SGHDT and CDR2 YYEEEE. CDR3 protein: CASSLGHWAKNIQYF. The CDR3 DNA is TGTGCCAGCAGCTTGGGACATTGGGCCAAAAACATTCAGTACTTC.

This clonotype was observed many times. The DNA for the CDR3 is TGCGCCAGCAGCCACCTAAATCAGCCCCAGCATTTT. Amino acid sequence: CASSHLNQPQHF. V is TRBV4-1 and J is TRBJ1-5; D is uncertain. The CDR3 has 12 amino acids. Germline CDR1 is MGHRA and CDR2 is YSYEKL. The V end was cut by 3 bases, the J end by 4 bases, with 4 bases between.

The chain uses TRBV9 and TRBJ1-4; D uncertain. V shed 0 bases and J shed 7 bases, with 13 bases lying between them. Germline V gene sequence: CDR1 SGDLS, CDR2 YYNGEE. The CDR3 is made up of 15 amino acids. The CDR3 DNA reads as TGTGCCAGCAGCGTAGGAGGTAATAATCGTGAAAAACTGTTTTTT. Amino acids: CASSVGGNNREKLFF.

This clonotype was seen repeatedly, ten times or more. The gene calls are TRBV5-8 and TRBJ1-1, with TRBD1 identical over 9 bases. This CDR3 spans 17 amino acids. CDR1 and CDR2 from the germline V gene are SGHTS and YDEGEE. The junction had 12 bases not matched to a gene; V was cut back by 2 bases and J by 4 bases. The CDR3: CASSLTGGSSWITEAFF. As DNA, the CDR3 is TGTGCCAGCAGCTTAACAGGGGGCTCGTCTTGGATCACTGAAGCTTTCTTT. Filled out from reference TRBV5-8 and TRBJ1-1, the complete variable domain reads EAGVTQSPTHLIKTRGQQATLRCSPISGHTSVYWYQQALGLGLQFLLWYDEGEERNRGNFPPRFSGRQFPNYSSELNVNALELEDSALYLCASSLTGGSSWITEAFFGQGTRLTVV.

This clonotype was detected ten times or more. The chain carries TRBV10-3 and TRBJ2-1, with TRBD2 matching over 9 bases. This CDR3 spans 15 amino acids. V trimming: 0 bases; J trimming: 12 bases; junction bases outside the gene matches: 9. Germline-derived CDR1 and CDR2 are ENHRY and SYGVKD. The CDR3 protein is CAISESASGAGGQFF. CDR3 coding DNA: TGTGCCATCAGTGAGTCGGCTAGCGGGGCCGGGGGGCAGTTCTTC.

About this clonotype itself: This may be a read error, as it is one base from a much larger clone. The chain uses TRBV7-2 and TRBJ2-3; no clear D. There are 15 residues in the CDR3. Per the germline V gene, CDR1 is SGHTA and CDR2 is FQGNSA. Trimming took 5 bases from V and 5 from J, leaving 17 bases between them. Here the CDR3 reads CASSVSWARVDTQYF. For the CDR3, the DNA is TGTGCCAGCAGCGTCTCGTGGGCCCGGGTAGATACGCAGTATTTT.

This clonotype has a count of ten or more. The chain couples TRBV15 to TRBJ2-7; D remains unclear. Germline assignment: CDR1 LNHNV and CDR2 YYDKDF (reference sequence). This CDR3 is 14 amino acids long. V dropped 2 bases and J dropped 4 bases, with 12 bases sitting between them. Here the CDR3 DNA reads TGTGCCACCAGCAGAAAAGGGTCGAGGTACGAGCAGTACTTC. Its protein product is CATSRKGSRYEQYF.

This clonotype was recorded only once. Just one base apart from a much larger clone, this may be a read error. This chain uses TRBV5-1 with TRBJ1-4, with a tentative D call TRBD1 (5 bases). From germline, CDR1 is SGHRS and CDR2 YFSETQ. The CDR3 spans 14 residues. CDR3 sequence reads: CANSEGTGNEKLFF. The CDR3 nucleotides are TGCGCCAACAGCGAAGGGACGGGTAATGAAAAACTGTTTTTT. Drawing the rest from reference TRBV5-1 and TRBJ1-4, the complete variable domain is KAGVTQTPRYLIKTRGQQVTLSCSPISGHRSVSWYQQTPGQGLQFLFEYFSETQRNKGNFPGRFSGRQFSNSRSEMNVSTLELGDSALYLCANSEGTGNEKLFFGSGTQLSVL.

Ten or more counts support this clonotype. The rearrangement joins TRBV7-2 to TRBJ2-2; D unclear. Germline CDR1 reads SGHTA; CDR2 reads FQGNSA. V lost 1 base and J 1 base, leaving 7 bases between the germline ends. The CDR3 is made up of 15 amino acids. The CDR3 reads CASSLGFGNTGELFF. The CDR3 bases are TGTGCCAGCAGCTTAGGTTTTGGGAACACCGGGGAGCTGTTTTTT.

This clonotype came up many times. This rearrangement joins TRBV5-1 to TRBJ2-7, with D perhaps TRBD1 or TRBD2 (5 bases each). This CDR3 comprises 13 residues. CDR1 and CDR2 from the germline V gene are SGHRS and YFSETQ. Trimming removed 3 bases from V and 3 bases from J, with 10 bases in between. The CDR3 sequence is CASSWGRGYEQYF. The CDR3 region has the DNA TGCGCCAGCAGCTGGGGACGAGGCTACGAGCAGTACTTC.

This clonotype was counted many times. The J gene is TRBJ1-1, the V gene TRBV7-9; D is uncertain. V lost 6 bases, J lost 1 base, and 18 bases lay in between. The germline V gene encodes CDR1 SEHNR and CDR2 FQNEAQ (reference sequence). The CDR3 is 16 residues long. The CDR3 loop reads CASSEGSGRKNTEAFF. CDR3 DNA: TGTGCCAGCAGTGAAGGCAGCGGCAGGAAGAACACTGAAGCTTTCTTT.